One and the same sample provided the 23 T cell receptor beta chains below, sequenced in a study of blood T cell repertoires in COVID-19. Data came from immunoSEQ multiplex PCR; TCRdb stores just in-frame clones and leaves some out. The sample has roughly 200,000 clones, about 91% seen once. The specimen was PBMCs or T cells enriched from blood (not recorded which). The source is a woman aged 40 to 49 with acute COVID-19.

The chain combines TRBV3-1 (or the pseudogene TRBV3-2) with TRBJ1-2; 7 bases agree with TRBD1. The CDR3 totals 13 residues. Germline V CDR1 and CDR2: LGHDT, YNNKEL (reference sequence). V was pared by 4 bases and J by 8 bases, with 7 bases of the junction left unmatched. The CDR3 DNA reads TGTGCCAGCAGCCTGGGACAGTCAGGCGGCTACACCTTC. Translated: CASSLGQSGGYTF.

The V gene is TRBV18, the J gene TRBJ2-7; possible D gene TRBD1, 6 bases. Trimming took off 3 bases at V and 3 bases at J, with 15 bases between the two ends. Germline values: CDR1 KGHSH, CDR2 LQKENI. The CDR3 is made up of 15 amino acids. In DNA form, the CDR3 reads TGTGCCAGCTCACCCTCCCGGACAGAGGTCTACGAGCAGTACTTC. Its protein product is CASSPSRTEVYEQYF.

The chain joins TRBV4-1 to TRBJ1-6, with a possible D match to TRBD1 (5 bases). Between the trimmed V and J ends, which lost 5 bases and 7 bases, there was a span of 18 bases. Germline V lookup: CDR1 MGHRA, CDR2 YSYEKL. This CDR3 is 16 amino acids long. CDR3 nucleotide sequence: TGCGCCAGCAGCGAACGACAGTCTGGTTTGAATTCACCCCTCCACTTT. This codes for CASSERQSGLNSPLHF.

The chain carries TRBV7-2 and TRBJ2-1; 9 positions agree with TRBD2. In germline, CDR1 is SGHTA, CDR2 FQGNSA. CDR3 size: 15 residues. V was pared by 4 bases and J by 0 bases, with 1 base of the junction left unmatched. CDR3 loop: CASSSLAGSYNEQFF. In nucleotides, the CDR3 is TGTGCCAGCAGCTCACTAGCGGGCTCCTACAATGAGCAGTTCTTC.

The CDR3 coding sequence is TGTGCCAGCAGTGAAGGACAGGGGGGCCAGCCCCAGCATTTT. This translates into CASSEGQGGQPQHF. The chain uses TRBV2 and TRBJ1-5; TRBD1 matches at 9 bases. With V trimmed by 1 base and J by 7 bases, 2 bases remained unmatched. CDR1 SNHLY and CDR2 FYNNEI come from the germline V gene. CDR3 length: 14 residues.

The chain couples TRBV27 to TRBJ1-4; 11 bases fit TRBD1. V shed 3 bases and J 7 bases; nucleotides not matched to a gene: 13. Germline V gene data show CDR1 as MNHEY and CDR2 as SMNVEV (reference sequence). This CDR3 region has 18 residues. CDR3 region: CASSFSGTGGKWGEKLFF. DNA for the CDR3: TGTGCCAGCAGTTTTTCTGGGACAGGGGGAAAGTGGGGTGAAAAACTGTTTTTT.

This chain joins TRBV30 and TRBJ1-2, with D possibly being TRBD1 (5 bases). This CDR3 has 12 residues. Germline loops: CDR1 GTSNPN, CDR2 SVGIG (reference sequence). Trimming removed 3 bases from V and 4 bases from J, with 9 bases in between. CDR3 DNA sequence: TGTGCCTGGAGCCCGGACACCTATGGCTACACCTTC. This sequence encodes CAWSPDTYGYTF.

The CDR3 DNA is TGTGCCAGCAGCTTAGTCCCAATAGCGGGAGGGAAGGAGACCCAGTACTTC. This translates into CASSLVPIAGGKETQYF. The chain joins TRBV7-2 to TRBJ2-5; 11 positions match TRBD2. The germline CDR1 and CDR2 sequences are SGHTA and FQGNSA. V lost 1 base to trimming and J lost 5 bases; unmatched junction nucleotides: 9. This CDR3 contains 17 residues.

The chain combines TRBV27 with TRBJ2-3; no firm D call. The CDR3 runs to 13 residues. Germline CDR1 reads MNHEY; CDR2 reads SMNVEV (reference sequence). Trimming shortened V by 5 bases and J by 5 bases, and 11 bases separated the two germline ends. Written as DNA, the CDR3 is TGTGCCAGCAGTGCTGAGCTAGGAGATACGCAGTATTTT. It codes for CASSAELGDTQYF.

The chain recombines TRBV27 with TRBJ2-2; D might be TRBD1 (6 bases). The germline CDR1 and CDR2 sequences are MNHEY and SMNVEV (reference sequence). V was cut by 5 bases and J by 0 bases, with 13 bases left in between. The CDR3 has 16 residues. CDR3 residues: CASSVVGAANTGELFF. DNA of the CDR3: TGTGCCAGCAGTGTCGTGGGGGCCGCGAACACCGGGGAGCTGTTTTTT.

V usage is TRBV7-9 and J usage is TRBJ1-4, with a possible D match to TRBD1 (5 bases). CDR1 SEHNR and CDR2 FQNEAQ come from the germline V gene (reference sequence). V shed 2 bases and J shed 0 bases, with 10 bases lying between them. The CDR3 contains 16 residues. In nucleotides, the CDR3 is TGTGCCAGCAGCTTATTTGGGGGGGCAACTAATGAAAAACTGTTTTTT. Translating gives CASSLFGGATNEKLFF.

The chain uses TRBV15 and TRBJ2-7, with TRBD2 matching 11 bases. V dropped 4 bases and J dropped 2; count of bases not matched to a gene: 1. The CDR3 has 14 residues. The germline V gene encodes CDR1 LNHNV and CDR2 YYDKDF (reference sequence). The CDR3 bases are TGTGCCACCAGCACTAGCGGGGGGACCTACGAGCAGTACTTC. As protein: CATSTSGGTYEQYF.

The chain employs TRBV2 and TRBJ2-3; 9 nucleotides match TRBD2. With 1 base clipped from V and 5 bases from J, the junction kept 16 bases outside the gene matches. CDR1 and CDR2 from the germline V gene are SNHLY and FYNNEI. This CDR3 has 19 amino acids. The CDR3 reads CASSEVTAGGPSREDTQYF. DNA for the CDR3: TGTGCCAGCAGTGAAGTAACGGCGGGGGGGCCTAGTCGAGAAGATACGCAGTATTTT.

The chain has TRBV7-2 and TRBJ1-3, with TRBD1 matching 8 bases. The CDR3 is 18 amino acids. J gave up 3 bases and V 2 bases, and 12 bases lay outside the gene matches. The germline CDR1 and CDR2 sequences are SGHTA and FQGNSA. The CDR3 spells CASSLLPRQGNYGNTIYF. CDR3 DNA: TGTGCCAGCAGCTTACTCCCCAGACAGGGGAATTATGGAAACACCATATATTTT.

V is TRBV3-1 (or the pseudogene TRBV3-2) and J is TRBJ1-5, with D hard to call. V was trimmed by 5 bases and J by 0 bases, leaving 8 bases between them. The CDR3 totals 14 residues. Per the germline V gene, CDR1 is LGHDT and CDR2 is YNNKEL (reference sequence). The DNA of the CDR3 is TGTGCCAGCAGCGGCACAGATAGCAATCAGCCCCAGCATTTT. This codes for CASSGTDSNQPQHF.

The V gene is TRBV18, the J gene TRBJ1-5; weak D call: TRBD1 (6 bases). Germline CDR1 reads KGHSH; CDR2 reads LQKENI. V was clipped by 4 bases and J by 3 bases, with 13 bases between them. The CDR3 consists of 15 residues. The CDR3 nucleotides are TGTGCCAGCTCACTAGACAGGTCGAACAATCAGCCCCAGCATTTT. It encodes CASSLDRSNNQPQHF.

The chain recombines TRBV11-3 with TRBJ2-1; D is possibly TRBD1 (6 bases). Trimming left V 3 bases short and J 8 bases short, with 17 bases between. Germline values: CDR1 SGHNT, CDR2 YENEEA. This CDR3 has 15 amino acids. CDR3 nucleotide sequence: TGTGCCAGCAGCTTGGGGACAAACCATCAGGATGAGCAGTTCTTC. Its protein is CASSLGTNHQDEQFF.

This CDR3 is CASSLTGMRATEAFF. CDR3 in DNA: TGTGCCAGCAGCCTGACAGGGATGCGGGCCACTGAAGCTTTCTTT. The rearrangement links TRBV7-2 to TRBJ1-1; 7 nucleotides line up with TRBD1. With 5 bases clipped from V and 4 bases from J, the junction kept 10 bases outside the gene matches. Germline CDR1 and CDR2: SGHTA and FQGNSA. This CDR3 is built from 15 residues.

The gene calls are TRBV13 and TRBJ2-7, with D perhaps matching TRBD2 (5 bases). CDR1 is PRHDT and CDR2 is FYEKMQ in the germline V gene (reference sequence). The CDR3 is made up of 14 amino acids. The germline V and J ends were trimmed by 3 bases and 6 bases, with 15 bases remaining between them. The CDR3, as DNA: TGTGCCAGCAGCTTCGCTCTAGCTGGTTCCGAGCAGTACTTC. Encoded protein: CASSFALAGSEQYF.

This chain links TRBV11-2 with TRBJ2-3, with D uncertain. V dropped 5 bases and J dropped 6 bases, with 15 bases sitting between them. The V gene's germline CDR1 is SGHAT and CDR2 FQNNGV. CDR3 length: 14 amino acids. CDR3 nucleotides: TGTGCCAGCAGCAACAGCCGTGGGTCTGATACGCAGTATTTT. Translation: CASSNSRGSDTQYF.

V usage is TRBV2 and J usage is TRBJ2-2, with no clear D. The CDR3 is 15 amino acids. V was pared by 5 bases and J by 7 bases, with 17 bases between. Germline CDR1 and CDR2: SNHLY and FYNNEI. CDR3 in DNA: TGTGCCAGCAGTCCCAGCCAGTTCCAGGTCGGGGAGCTGTTTTTT. Its protein product is CASSPSQFQVGELFF.

This chain links TRBV15 with TRBJ2-1; no reliable D call. V dropped 0 bases and J dropped 6 bases, with 18 bases sitting between them. The CDR3 has 17 residues. In germline, CDR1 is LNHNV, CDR2 YYDKDF (reference sequence). CDR3 in amino acids: CATSRDFLVQSGNEQFF. As DNA, the CDR3 is TGTGCCACCAGCAGAGATTTTCTAGTCCAATCCGGCAATGAGCAGTTCTTC.

The chain employs TRBV18 and TRBJ1-4; TRBD1 matches at 8 bases. V was clipped by 3 bases and J by 6 bases; unmatched bases: 6. Per the germline V gene, CDR1 is KGHSH and CDR2 is LQKENI. The CDR3 runs 15 residues. The DNA for the CDR3 is TGTGCCAGCTCACCGGACAGGGAATCGGATGAAAAACTGTTTTTT. This sequence encodes CASSPDRESDEKLFF.